The rows below give T cell receptor beta chains drawn from one sample of a study of Ad26.COV2.S vaccination and SARS-CoV-2 variants. TCRdb keeps only in-frame clones here, not all; method: immunoSEQ multiplex PCR. The repertoire has roughly 380,000 clones, approximately 90% of them found once; the top ten carry about 3.5%. The specimen was peripheral blood, collected in a trial of Ad26.COV2.S vaccine versus placebo. The receptors come from a person aged 18-60 years who received the Ad26.COV2.S COVID-19 vaccine or a placebo. The CDR3 runs from the conserved cysteine through the conserved F or W. The D gene is left open where the match is weak. Expanded clones are given a class, and other clones once, few, many or no size at all.

>NA|TRBJ2-2|TRBV3-1/TRBV3-2|NA
CASSQMFQGGTGELFF
TGTGCCAGCAGCCAAATGTTTCAGGGGGGGACCGGGGAGCTGTTTTTT
>TRBD2|TRBJ2-3|TRBV5-1|once
CASSLEPGGLTDTQYF
TGCGCCAGCAGCTTGGAACCGGGGGGGCTCACAGATACGCAGTATTTT
>NA|TRBJ2-7|TRBV5-8|NA
CASSLDIFYEQYF
TGTGCCAGCAGCTTGGACATCTTCTACGAGCAGTACTTC
>NA|TRBJ1-1|TRBV11-2|NA
CASSSLRQTEAFF
TGTGCCAGCAGCTCCCTGAGACAGACTGAAGCTTTCTTT
>NA|TRBJ2-3|TRBV5-1|NA
CASSFRGYTSTDTQYF
TGCGCCAGCAGCTTCCGTGGGTACACTAGCACAGATACGCAGTATTTT
>TRBD2|TRBJ2-7|TRBV5-8|NA
CASSLWVTSGGSYEQYF
TGTGCCAGCAGCTTGTGGGTGACTAGCGGGGGGTCCTACGAGCAGTACTTC
>TRBD1|TRBJ2-7|TRBV27|NA
CASRTTGQGSYEQYF
TGTGCCAGCAGAACGACCGGACAGGGCTCCTACGAGCAGTACTTC
>NA|TRBJ1-2|TRBV4-3|NA
CASSQDTRRQGSGYTF
TGCGCCAGCAGCCAAGATACCAGGCGCCAGGGAAGTGGCTACACCTTC
>NA|TRBJ1-2|TRBV24-1|NA
CATRPGARGDYGYTF
TGTGCCACCAGACCTGGGGCCAGAGGGGACTATGGCTACACCTTC
>TRBD2|TRBJ2-1|TRBV6-6|NA
CASSYSGGEYNEQFF
TGTGCCAGCAGTTATAGCGGGGGGGAATACAATGAGCAGTTCTTC
>NA|TRBJ1-2|TRBV6-2/TRBV6-3|NA
CASSRLNWDGYGYIF
TGTGCCAGCAGCAGATTAAATTGGGACGGCTATGGCTACATCTTC
>TRBD1|TRBJ1-4|TRBV7-2|NA
CASSDRQGDEKLFF
TGTGCCAGCAGCGATCGACAGGGGGATGAAAAACTGTTTTTT
>NA|TRBJ2-7|TRBV12-3/TRBV12-4|once
CASSLGSGLGQYF
TGTGCCAGCAGTTTGGGATCGGGGCTTGGGCAGTACTTC
>NA|TRBJ2-7|TRBV30|NA
CAWSFYRFGGYEQYF
TGTGCCTGGAGTTTTTACCGGTTTGGGGGGTACGAGCAGTACTTC
>NA|TRBJ1-2|TRBV5-1|NA
CASSFQTSNYGYTF
TGCGCCAGCAGCTTCCAGACAAGTAACTATGGCTACACCTTC
>NA|TRBJ2-2|TRBV12-3/TRBV12-4|NA
CASSPPGGELFF
TGTGCCAGCAGTCCTCCCGGAGGGGAGCTGTTTTTT
>NA|TRBJ2-1|TRBV5-1|NA
CASSGGRGLYNEQFF
TGCGCCAGCAGCGGGGGCAGGGGACTTTACAATGAGCAGTTCTTC
>NA|TRBJ2-6|TRBV4-2|NA
CASSQDHRPGANVLTF
TGTGCCAGCAGCCAAGATCACAGGCCTGGGGCCAACGTCCTGACTTTC